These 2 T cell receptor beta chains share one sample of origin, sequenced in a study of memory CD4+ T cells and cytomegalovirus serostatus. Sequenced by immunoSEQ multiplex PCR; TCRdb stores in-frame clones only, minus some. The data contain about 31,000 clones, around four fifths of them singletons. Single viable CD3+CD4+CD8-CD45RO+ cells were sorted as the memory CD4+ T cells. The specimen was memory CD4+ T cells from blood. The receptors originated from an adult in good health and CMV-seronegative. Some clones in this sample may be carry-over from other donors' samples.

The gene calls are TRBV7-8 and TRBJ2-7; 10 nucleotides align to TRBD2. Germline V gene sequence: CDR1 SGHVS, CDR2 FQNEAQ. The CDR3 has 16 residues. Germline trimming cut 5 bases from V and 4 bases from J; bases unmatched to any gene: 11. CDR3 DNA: TGTGCCAGCAGCCCCTATAGGGTAGCGGGGGGTTACGAGCAGTACTTC. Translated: CASSPYRVAGGYEQYF.

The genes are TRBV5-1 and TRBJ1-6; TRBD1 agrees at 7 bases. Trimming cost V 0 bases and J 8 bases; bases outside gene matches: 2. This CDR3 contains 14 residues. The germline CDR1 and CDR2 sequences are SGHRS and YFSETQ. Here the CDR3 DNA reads TGCGCCAGCAGCTTGGAACAGGGGCATTCACCCCTCCACTTT. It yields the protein CASSLEQGHSPLHF.